This is a list of T cell receptor beta chains from one sample in a study of blood T cell repertoires in COVID-19. Sequencing used immunoSEQ multiplex PCR; TCRdb keeps in-frame clones, though not all of them. The table shows 300,000 to 450,000 clones, with roughly 77% occurring only once. The specimen was peripheral blood. These receptors all come from a human donor with acute or convalescent COVID-19. The donor label of this sample is uncertain. CDR3s leave out the opening cysteine and the closing phenylalanine or tryptophan.

v_gene: TRBV19
CDR3aa: ASSQNRGTNEKLF

v_gene: TRBV6-4
CDR3aa: ASSGNRGRKTEAF

v_gene: TRBV12-3/TRBV12-4
CDR3aa: ASSLSRYEQY

v_gene: TRBV18
CDR3aa: ASSLGDSYNEQF

v_gene: TRBV28
CDR3aa: ASSLAGSSYEQY

v_gene: TRBV3-1/TRBV3-2
CDR3aa: ASSQGQGAAYGYT

v_gene: TRBV6-1
CDR3aa: ASSERFGLTGAYNEQF

v_gene: TRBV5-4
CDR3aa: ASSPGGLAVYEQY

v_gene: TRBV7-8
CDR3aa: ASSLADTGPNQPQH

v_gene: TRBV6-5
CDR3aa: ASRLSTEAF

v_gene: TRBV5-5
CDR3aa: ASSQKSPGGSGNTIY

v_gene: TRBV5-6
CDR3aa: ASSSRGQAYQETQY

v_gene: TRBV30
CDR3aa: AWSMWQGGNTEAF